One and the same sample provided the 19 T cell receptor beta chains below, sequenced in a study of blood T cell repertoires in COVID-19. Data came from immunoSEQ multiplex PCR; TCRdb stores just in-frame clones and leaves some out. The sample yields roughly 380,000 clones, more than 75% seen once. The sequenced sample consisted of peripheral blood. These receptors came from a human donor with acute or convalescent COVID-19. The donor label of this sample is uncertain.

J is TRBJ2-7 and V is TRBV30, with D maybe TRBD1 (5 bases). CDR3 length: 12 residues. V dropped 2 bases and J dropped 7 bases, with 12 bases sitting between them. CDR1 and CDR2 (germline): GTSNPN, SVGIG (reference sequence). The CDR3 region is CAWSFRVGEQYF. The CDR3 DNA is TGTGCCTGGAGTTTCAGGGTGGGGGAGCAGTACTTC.

V and J are TRBV7-2 and TRBJ2-3, with 13 positions matching TRBD2. Trimming at V came to 4 bases and at J to 4 bases, leaving 11 bases not matched to a gene. This CDR3 is 18 amino acids long. Germline V gives CDR1 SGHTA, CDR2 FQGNSA. CDR3 sequence (DNA): TGTGCCAGCAGCTCGAAACTAGCGGGGGGGCAGTATTCAGATACGCAGTATTTT. It yields the protein CASSSKLAGGQYSDTQYF.

The CDR3 DNA reads as TGTGCCTGGAGTGTACTTGGCTACGAGCAGTACTTC. Residues: CAWSVLGYEQYF. The V call is TRBV30, the J call TRBJ2-7; no reliable D call. This CDR3 has 12 amino acids. V was trimmed by 0 bases and J by 3 bases, leaving 6 bases between them. The germline V gene has CDR1 GTSNPN and CDR2 SVGIG (reference sequence).

The V gene is TRBV6-7, the J gene TRBJ2-7, with D possibly matching TRBD2 (5 bases). TRBV6-7 belongs to the ORF category, with a function that is uncertain. This CDR3 is built from 17 residues. V was pared by 2 bases and J by 1 base, with 18 bases between. CDR3 sequence: CASSYPKRKEESYEQYF. DNA for the CDR3: TGTGCCAGCAGTTACCCGAAAAGGAAGGAGGAATCCTACGAGCAGTACTTC.

This clone was counted a single time. J is TRBJ1-2 and V is TRBV3-1 (or the pseudogene TRBV3-2); the match to TRBD1 covers 8 bases. Looked up from germline, CDR1 is LGHDT and CDR2 is YNNKEL (reference sequence). The CDR3 length is 15 residues. Unmatched junction bases numbered 11, after V lost 4 bases and J lost 7 bases. CDR3: CASSLTTGGRRGYTF. DNA of the CDR3: TGTGCCAGCAGCCTTACCACAGGGGGTCGGCGTGGCTACACCTTC.

The genes are TRBV6-2 or TRBV6-3 and TRBJ2-1; possible D gene TRBD1, 5 bases. This CDR3 has 13 amino acids. Trimming cost V 5 bases and J 8 bases, with 13 bases left between them. Germline CDR1 and CDR2: MNHEY and SVGEGT. CDR3 in amino acids: CASSTSGWDEQFF. CDR3 sequence (DNA): TGTGCCAGCAGTACCTCAGGGTGGGATGAGCAGTTCTTC.

V usage is TRBV9 and J usage is TRBJ1-2, with a possible D match to TRBD1 (6 bases). Germline V lookup: CDR1 SGDLS, CDR2 YYNGEE. V was shortened by 3 bases and J by 6 bases, with 30 bases between the two germline ends. The CDR3 totals 19 residues. The CDR3 DNA reads TGTGCCAGCAGCGCAATGGGGGGGGCTCTTCAATTGCGAAAGCATGGCTACACCTTC. This codes for CASSAMGGALQLRKHGYTF.

The sample holds one count of this clone. This chain links TRBV2 with TRBJ2-7; tentative D call: TRBD1 (6 bases). Deletions cut 7 bases from V and 6 bases from J, with 22 bases between. This CDR3 comprises 15 residues. Germline V gene sequence: CDR1 SNHLY, CDR2 FYNNEI. CDR3 nucleotides: TGTGCCAGCAAATCGGACAGTCAGCTTACGGGCGAGCAGTACTTC. Its protein product is CASKSDSQLTGEQYF.

The rearrangement links TRBV15 to TRBJ2-3, with 7 bases that match TRBD2. V lost 9 bases and J lost 3; bases outside the gene matches: 6. Germline-derived CDR1 and CDR2 are LNHNV and YYDKDF (reference sequence). The CDR3 runs to 13 residues. CDR3 nucleotides: TGTGCCACAAGGGAGGGGACGACAGATACGCAGTATTTT. It specifies CATREGTTDTQYF.

This clone has a handful of counts. The chain links TRBV27 to TRBJ1-1; 9 positions agree with TRBD1. V lost 5 bases and J lost 5; bases outside the gene matches: 9. CDR1 MNHEY and CDR2 SMNVEV come from the germline V gene (reference sequence). This CDR3 region has 15 residues. CDR3 nucleotide sequence: TGTGCCAGCAGTCCGCACCGACAGGGGGGAACTGAAGCTTTCTTT. It translates to CASSPHRQGGTEAFF.

This rearrangement joins TRBV6-5 to TRBJ1-1; 7 bases line up with TRBD1. Germline V gives CDR1 MNHEY, CDR2 SVGAGI. The V and J ends lost 10 bases and 3 bases, in that order; junction bases with no gene match: 14. The CDR3 runs to 15 residues. In nucleotides, the CDR3 is TGTGCCACCACTGCCTTAGGGGGCGCCGACACTGAAGCTTTCTTT. Residues: CATTALGGADTEAFF.

The CDR3 DNA follows: TGTGCCTGGAGTCTTACTTTCACAGATACGCAGTATTTT. It codes for CAWSLTFTDTQYF. This chain links TRBV30 with TRBJ2-3; D unresolved. Germline CDR1 GTSNPN, CDR2 SVGIG (reference sequence). Trimming took off 2 bases at V and 2 bases at J, with 8 bases between the two ends. The CDR3 loop spans 13 amino acids.

The chain is built from TRBV5-6 and TRBJ1-3, with D perhaps matching TRBD1 (5 bases). The CDR3 covers 14 residues. Germline CDR1 reads SGHDT; CDR2 reads YYEEEE. The V end lost 0 bases, the J end lost 4 bases, and 8 bases lay between the germline ends. CDR3 sequence reads: CASSLEGRGNTIYF. CDR3 coding DNA: TGTGCCAGCAGCTTGGAGGGGCGCGGAAACACCATATATTTT.

The chain employs TRBV28 and TRBJ2-2; a weak D match, TRBD1 (5 bases). The germline V gene encodes CDR1 MDHEN and CDR2 SYDVKM. V was shortened by 6 bases and J by 6 bases, with 17 bases between the two germline ends. The CDR3 consists of 15 residues. The CDR3 sequence: CASRSQAVKAGELFF. CDR3 sequence (DNA): TGTGCCAGCAGGTCACAGGCAGTTAAAGCCGGGGAGCTGTTTTTT.

This chain joins TRBV5-4 and TRBJ2-1; possibly TRBD1 for D (6 bases). CDR3 size: 18 residues. Per the germline V gene, CDR1 is SGHNT and CDR2 is YYREEE (reference sequence). V was pared by 2 bases and J by 2 bases, with 20 bases between. CDR3: CASSLSRLGGVPYNEQFF. The CDR3 bases are TGTGCCAGCAGCTTATCTCGTTTAGGGGGAGTCCCCTACAATGAGCAGTTCTTC. Full variable domain (missing parts from reference TRBV5-4 and TRBJ2-1): ETGVTQSPTHLIKTRGQQVTLRCSSQSGHNTVSWYQQALGQGPQFIFQYYREEENGRGNFPPRFSGLQFPNYSSELNVNALELDDSALYLCASSLSRLGGVPYNEQFFGPGTRLTVL.

This sequence joins TRBV11-3 and TRBJ2-1; D is ambiguous. With 0 bases removed from V and 2 bases from J, the gap between germline ends came to 14 bases. Germline V gives CDR1 SGHNT, CDR2 YENEEA. CDR3 length: 17 residues. In DNA form, the CDR3 reads TGTGCCAGCAGCTTAGAGGCGGTTCTCTCCCCCTACAATGAGCAGTTCTTC. Amino acids: CASSLEAVLSPYNEQFF. Supplemented by reference TRBV11-3 and TRBJ2-1, the full variable domain reads EAGVVQSPRYKIIEKKQPVAFWCNPISGHNTLYWYLQNLGQGPELLIRYENEEAVDDSQLPKDRFSAERLKGVDSTLKIQPAELGDSAVYLCASSLEAVLSPYNEQFFGPGTRLTVL.

This clone was counted a single time. The rearrangement links TRBV10-3 to TRBJ1-1, with a possible D match to TRBD1 (6 bases). Trimming took off 2 bases at V and 0 bases at J, with 7 bases between the two ends. CDR3 length equals 14 residues. CDR1 ENHRY and CDR2 SYGVKD come from the germline V gene. In nucleotides, the CDR3 is TGTGCCATCAGTGAGGGACAGCTGAACACTGAAGCTTTCTTT. This gives the protein CAISEGQLNTEAFF.

V gene TRBV7-2 combines with J gene TRBJ2-7; D might be TRBD2 (5 bases). The CDR3 runs to 16 residues. Germline V gives CDR1 SGHTA, CDR2 FQGNSA. V dropped 1 base and J dropped 2 bases, with 15 bases sitting between them. CDR3 in amino acids: CASSLVAGAYTYEQYF. Here the CDR3 DNA reads TGTGCCAGCAGCTTAGTGGCGGGTGCCTATACCTACGAGCAGTACTTC. The whole variable domain, filled in from reference TRBV7-2 and TRBJ2-7, reads GAGVSQSPSNKVTEKGKDVELRCDPISGHTALYWYRQSLGQGLEFLIYFQGNSAPDKSGLPSDRFSAERTGGSVSTLTIQRTQQEDSAVYLCASSLVAGAYTYEQYFGPGTRLTVT.

The rearrangement uses TRBV27 and TRBJ2-5, with TRBD2 matching over 7 bases. V lost 2 bases, J lost 7 bases, and 10 bases stayed unmatched. Germline loops: CDR1 MNHEY, CDR2 SMNVEV (reference sequence). There are 15 residues in the CDR3. The CDR3 is CASSLTSTGEGTQYF. The CDR3 DNA sequence: TGTGCCAGCAGTTTAACCTCCACCGGGGAGGGGACCCAGTACTTC.